Below are 6 T cell receptor beta chains sequenced from a single sample in a study of T cell changes during pregnancy in multiple sclerosis. Libraries were prepared by immunoSEQ multiplex PCR; TCRdb keeps only in-frame clonotypes and omits some of them. The table lists approximately 100,000 clones, around nine tenths of them singletons. Here the sequenced sample was peripheral blood, taken in the second trimester of pregnancy. The source is a female donor with multiple sclerosis, enrolled in a pregnancy study.

The V and J genes are TRBV7-2 and TRBJ2-3; no reliable D call. The germline V gene encodes CDR1 SGHTA and CDR2 FQGNSA. This CDR3 has 12 amino acids. The V end lost 5 bases, the J end lost 6 bases, and 9 bases lay between the germline ends. CDR3 DNA: TGTGCCAGCAGCCCTTATCTTGATACGCAGTATTTT. Protein: CASSPYLDTQYF.

This chain links TRBV5-4 with TRBJ1-2; 9 bases agree with TRBD1. Germline lookup yields CDR1 SGHNT and CDR2 YYREEE (reference sequence). CDR3 length: 15 amino acids. V lost 0 bases, J lost 6 bases, and 6 bases stayed unmatched. CDR3 in amino acids: CASSLGGDRADGYTF. DNA of the CDR3: TGTGCCAGCAGCTTGGGAGGGGACAGGGCGGATGGCTACACCTTC.

In its sample, this clone was seen once. This chain links TRBV19 with TRBJ2-1, with 7 bases aligning to TRBD2. This CDR3 is built from 14 residues. V was clipped by 0 bases and J by 7 bases; unmatched bases: 3. Germline CDR1 is LNHDA and CDR2 is SQIVND (reference sequence). The CDR3 loop reads CASSIDPGGNEQFF. The CDR3 bases are TGTGCCAGTAGTATAGACCCCGGGGGGAATGAGCAGTTCTTC.

The chain has TRBV28 and TRBJ2-7; TRBD2 agrees at 13 bases. The CDR3 is 16 amino acids. Germline V lookup: CDR1 MDHEN, CDR2 SYDVKM. V gave up 6 bases and J gave up 5 bases; unmatched junction bases: 10. The CDR3 loop reads CASRRLAGGGPNEQYF. The DNA for the CDR3 is TGTGCCAGCAGGCGACTAGCGGGAGGCGGTCCTAACGAGCAGTACTTC.

DNA of the CDR3: TGTGCCAGCAGCTTGGTCCAGGGCACTGAAGCTTTCTTT. Protein product: CASSLVQGTEAFF. The chain recombines TRBV5-6 with TRBJ1-1, with D perhaps TRBD1 (5 bases). V lost 0 bases, J lost 4 bases, and 7 bases lay in between. Germline values: CDR1 SGHDT, CDR2 YYEEEE. The CDR3 is 13 residues long.

The chain couples TRBV9 to TRBJ2-1; D gene unclear. This CDR3 has 14 amino acids. V was shortened by 3 bases and J by 6 bases, with 13 bases between the two germline ends. Germline assignment: CDR1 SGDLS and CDR2 YYNGEE. The CDR3 loop is CASSGAPELNEQFF. The CDR3 coding sequence is TGTGCCAGCAGCGGCGCCCCTGAACTCAATGAGCAGTTCTTC.